These 21 T cell receptor beta chains were all obtained from the same sample, sequenced in a study of T cells after yellow fever vaccination. TCRdb passed the 5' RACE reads through MiXCR, listing each CDR3 protein once. The repertoire includes hundreds of thousands of distinct CDR3 sequences, over 15% of them detected once, and about 18% sits in the top ten. Sequenced material: PBMCs, taken before the yellow fever booster vaccination. All receptors come from a man between 18 and 29 years old who received the YFV17D yellow fever vaccine.

The sample holds a few counts of this clonotype. The rearrangement links TRBV20-1 to TRBJ1-4; 8 nucleotides align to TRBD1. CDR3 length equals 16 residues. The germline V gene encodes CDR1 DFQATT and CDR2 SNEGSKA (reference sequence). The V segment lost 3 bases and the J segment 2 bases; nucleotides outside the gene matches: 8. The chain's CDR3 is CSAREDRVVTNEKLFF. DNA of the CDR3: TGCAGTGCTAGGGAGGACAGGGTAGTGACTAATGAAAAACTGTTTTTT.

This clonotype was found a few times. This chain connects TRBV20-1 to TRBJ2-2; D is possibly TRBD1 (6 bases). CDR3 length: 15 amino acids. Germline V gene data show CDR1 as DFQATT and CDR2 as SNEGSKA (reference sequence). V lost 6 bases to trimming and J lost 0 bases, with 14 bases between them. CDR3 residues: CSASPQGSNTGELFF. Written as DNA, the CDR3 is TGCAGTGCCAGCCCCCAGGGGTCGAACACCGGGGAGCTGTTTTTT.

The chain recombines TRBV18 with TRBJ1-5; weak D call: TRBD1 (6 bases). This CDR3 comprises 16 residues. V dropped 2 bases and J dropped 7 bases, with 18 bases sitting between them. The germline gives CDR1 KGHSH, CDR2 LQKENI. The CDR3 sequence is CASSPASTVQGQPQHF. CDR3 nucleotide sequence: TGTGCCAGCTCACCAGCTAGTACGGTACAGGGCCAGCCCCAGCATTTT.

The V gene is TRBV28, the J gene TRBJ1-1; 7 bases map to TRBD1. The CDR3 consists of 14 residues. The germline CDR1 and CDR2 sequences are MDHEN and SYDVKM. The ends lost 6 bases at V and 3 bases at J; junction bases unmatched: 7. The CDR3: CASRTGAWDTEAFF. DNA for the CDR3: TGTGCCAGCAGAACAGGGGCGTGGGACACTGAAGCTTTCTTT. The complete variable domain, with remaining parts taken from reference TRBV28 and TRBJ1-1, reads DVKVTQSSRYLVKRTGEKVFLECVQDMDHENMFWYRQDPGLGLRLIYFSYDVKMKEKGDIPEGYSVSREKKERFSLILESASTNQTSMYLCASRTGAWDTEAFFGQGTRLTVV.

J is TRBJ2-5 and V is TRBV5-6; 9 bases are a match to TRBD1. The length of the CDR3 is 15 residues. Germline CDR1 SGHDT, CDR2 YYEEEE. The junction had 8 bases not matched to a gene; V was cut back by 3 bases and J by 5 bases. The CDR3: CASSYYDRGTETQYF. The CDR3, as DNA: TGTGCCAGCAGCTACTACGACAGGGGGACGGAGACCCAGTACTTC.

The rearrangement joins TRBV20-1 to TRBJ2-2; D is uncertain. Germline CDR1 is DFQATT and CDR2 is SNEGSKA (reference sequence). V was clipped by 1 base and J by 1 base, with 4 bases between them. This CDR3 has 13 residues. CDR3 DNA: TGCAGTGCTAGAGTCTGGAACACCGGGGAGCTGTTTTTT. Translation gives CSARVWNTGELFF.

In this sample, this clonotype turned up a few times. This chain links TRBV12-3 or TRBV12-4 with TRBJ2-5; a weak D match, TRBD1 (6 bases). This CDR3 region has 14 residues. The germline V and J ends were trimmed by 5 bases and 0 bases, with 10 bases remaining between them. The CDR3 region has the DNA TGTGCCAGCAGTCGTACAGGGAACCAAGAGACCCAGTACTTC. Encoded protein: CASSRTGNQETQYF.

This rearrangement joins TRBV4-1 to TRBJ2-2; D tentatively fits TRBD1 or TRBD2 (5 bases each). The CDR3 sequence is 15 residues long. Germline assignment: CDR1 MGHRA and CDR2 YSYEKL. Between the trimmed V and J ends, which lost 1 base and 4 bases, there was a span of 10 bases. The CDR3 DNA sequence: TGCGCCAGCAGCCAAGGGGGGAGTGCCACCGGGGAGCTGTTTTTT. The encoded protein is CASSQGGSATGELFF.

A few counts support this clonotype. The gene calls are TRBV6-5 and TRBJ1-2, with 7 bases lining up with TRBD1. Germline lookup yields CDR1 MNHEY and CDR2 SVGAGI. V shed 0 bases, J shed 5 bases, and the junction held 6 bases outside the gene matches. The CDR3 runs 15 residues. The CDR3 DNA is TGTGCCAGCAGTTACTCGTGGACAGGCACTTATGGCTACACCTTC. Translation: CASSYSWTGTYGYTF.

The rearrangement links TRBV4-1 to TRBJ2-1; 7 nucleotides align to TRBD1. The J segment lost 4 bases and the V segment lost 1 base, leaving 1 base of the junction unmatched. This CDR3 has 14 residues. From germline, CDR1 is MGHRA and CDR2 YSYEKL. The chain's CDR3 is CASSQGRGYNEQFF. The CDR3 nucleotides are TGCGCCAGCAGCCAAGGCAGGGGGTACAATGAGCAGTTCTTC.

V is TRBV5-1 and J is TRBJ2-3; 7 nucleotides agree with TRBD2. Germline loops: CDR1 SGHRS, CDR2 YFSETQ. The CDR3 extends over 15 amino acids. V trimming: 1 base; J trimming: 0 bases; junction bases outside the gene matches: 2. The DNA for the CDR3 is TGCGCCAGCAGCTTGCTCGGGGGGAGCACAGATACGCAGTATTTT. This codes for CASSLLGGSTDTQYF.

The chain couples TRBV4-3 to TRBJ2-1; 11 nucleotides agree with TRBD2. V trimming: 5 bases; J trimming: 4 bases; junction bases outside the gene matches: 4. From germline, CDR1 is LGHNA and CDR2 YSLEER. The CDR3 length is 15 residues. The CDR3 nucleotides are TGCGCCAGCAGCTGGGGACTAGCGGAGTACAATGAGCAGTTCTTC. Translating gives CASSWGLAEYNEQFF.

This clonotype was picked up a small number of times. The gene calls are TRBV13 and TRBJ2-4, with TRBD1 as a possible D gene (6 bases). The CDR3 length is 15 residues. The germline V and J ends were trimmed by 0 bases and 6 bases, with 12 bases remaining between them. CDR1 is PRHDT, CDR2 FYEKMQ, per germline (reference sequence). CDR3 sequence (DNA): TGTGCCAGCAGCTTAGGGCCGGGGACACCAAACATTCAGTACTTC. The encoded protein is CASSLGPGTPNIQYF. The whole variable domain, remainder taken from reference TRBV13 and TRBJ2-4, is AAGVIQSPRHLIKEKRETATLKCYPIPRHDTVYWYQQGPGQDPQFLISFYEKMQSDKGSIPDRFSAQQFSDYHSELNMSSLELGDSALYFCASSLGPGTPNIQYFGAGTRLSVL.

The gene calls are TRBV20-1 and TRBJ2-7; 12 bases line up with TRBD2. Germline V gene sequence: CDR1 DFQATT, CDR2 SNEGSKA (reference sequence). Losses at the gene ends were 6 bases for V and 4 bases for J; bases not matched to a gene: 4. The CDR3 sequence is 13 residues long. The CDR3: CSALGTSGYEQYV. CDR3 nucleotides: TGCAGTGCGCTAGGGACTAGCGGGTACGAGCAGTACGTC.

The rearrangement links TRBV6-2 or TRBV6-3 to TRBJ2-3; TRBD2 agrees at 7 bases. CDR3 length: 14 amino acids. Trimming cost V 8 bases and J 4 bases; bases outside gene matches: 9. Germline CDR1 reads MNHEY; CDR2 reads SVGEGT. For the CDR3, the DNA is TGTGCCAGCTCCCAGAAACGGGGGGCAGATACGCAGTATTTT. This gives the protein CASSQKRGADTQYF.

J is TRBJ2-2 and V is TRBV7-3; D call uncertain. Deletions cut 4 bases from V and 2 bases from J, with 8 bases between. The V gene's germline CDR1 is SGHTA and CDR2 FQGTGA. This CDR3 region has 14 residues. CDR3 in DNA: TGTGCCAGCAGCTCTCACAGTAACACCGGGGAGCTGTTTTTT. It encodes CASSSHSNTGELFF. The variable domain in full, with the rest retrieved from reference TRBV7-3 and TRBJ2-2, is GAGVSQTPSNKVTEKGKYVELRCDPISGHTALYWYRQSLGQGPEFLIYFQGTGAADDSGLPNDRFFAVRPEGSVSTLKIQRTERGDSAVYLCASSSHSNTGELFFGEGSRLTVL.

This clonotype has only a few counts. The chain uses TRBV9 and TRBJ1-6; 10 bases map to TRBD1. The V segment lost 0 bases and the J segment 8 bases; nucleotides outside the gene matches: 5. CDR3 size: 16 residues. The V gene's germline CDR1 is SGDLS and CDR2 YYNGEE. CDR3 amino acids: CASSVGGTGVDSPLHF. The CDR3 nucleotides read TGTGCCAGCAGCGTAGGGGGGACAGGGGTGGATTCACCCCTCCACTTT. The whole variable domain, remainder taken from reference TRBV9 and TRBJ1-6, is DSGVTQTPKHLITATGQRVTLRCSPRSGDLSVYWYQQSLDQGLQFLIQYYNGEERAKGNILERFSAQQFPDLHSELNLSSLELGDSALYFCASSVGGTGVDSPLHFGNGTRLTVT.

This clonotype was counted a few times. The chain links TRBV15 to TRBJ2-5, with a tentative D call TRBD1 (5 bases). The CDR3 spans 12 residues. The germline V and J ends were trimmed by 5 bases and 7 bases, with 11 bases remaining between them. Germline V gives CDR1 LNHNV, CDR2 YYDKDF (reference sequence). The CDR3 DNA sequence: TGTGCCACCAGCGACCAGGGTACGACCCAGTACTTC. Encoded protein: CATSDQGTTQYF. The full variable domain, with the rest looked up from reference TRBV15 and TRBJ2-5, is DAMVIQNPRYQVTQFGKPVTLSCSQTLNHNVMYWYQQKSSQAPKLLFHYYDKDFNNEADTPDNFQSRRPNTSFCFLDIRSPGLGDTAMYLCATSDQGTTQYFGPGTRLLVL.

The V and J genes are TRBV18 and TRBJ1-1; 7 bases fit TRBD1. The trim removed 6 bases at V and 6 bases at J, leaving 10 bases unmatched. CDR1 is KGHSH and CDR2 is LQKENI in the germline V gene. The CDR3 contains 14 residues. CDR3 residues: CASSPQGVRAEAFF. Here the CDR3 DNA reads TGTGCCAGCTCGCCCCAGGGGGTAAGGGCTGAAGCTTTCTTT.

The chain is built from TRBV3-1 and TRBJ1-2; D unclear. Germline assignment: CDR1 LGHDT and CDR2 YNNKEL (reference sequence). With 0 bases removed from V and 8 bases from J, the gap between germline ends came to 10 bases. The CDR3 runs 13 residues. The CDR3 DNA reads as TGTGCCAGCAGCCAAGAGGTCAGCTTCGGCTACACCTTC. Protein sequence: CASSQEVSFGYTF.

The chain uses TRBV27 and TRBJ2-3; no firm D call. CDR1 and CDR2 from the germline V gene are MNHEY and SMNVEV (reference sequence). CDR3 length: 15 amino acids. V lost 6 bases and J lost 6, with 19 bases in between. CDR3 in amino acids: CASRGRARSLDTQYF. The CDR3 DNA reads as TGTGCCAGCAGGGGAAGGGCCCGCTCTCTGGATACGCAGTATTTT.